The 9 T cell receptor beta chains given below trace back to one sample, sequenced in a study of CD8+CD57+ T cells in acquired aplastic anemia. Patients chosen for sequencing had shown CD8+CD57+ cell expansion by flow cytometry. Both TCR beta VDJ combination and CDR3 sequence profiling were carried out. Genomic DNA was the template for this profiling. TCRdb processed the reads anew with MiXCR; each CDR3 protein has one entry. Here the sample spans over 40,000 distinct CDR3 sequences, approximately 57% being singletons. The sequencing input was sorted CD4+, CD8+, or CD8+CD57+ T cells (not recorded which) from PBMCs. These receptors originate from a human donor with aplastic anemia.

The chain joins TRBV9 to TRBJ1-6, with 9 bases identical to TRBD1. Looked up from germline, CDR1 is SGDLS and CDR2 is YYNGEE. This CDR3 has 15 amino acids. J gave up 4 bases and V 2 bases, and 1 base lay outside the gene matches. Here the CDR3 reads CASSVDRGYNSPLHF. In nucleotides, the CDR3 is TGTGCCAGCAGCGTTGACAGGGGGTATAATTCACCCCTCCACTTT.

This clonotype has ten or more counts. The chain carries TRBV9 and TRBJ2-2; D unresolved. V shed 4 bases and J shed 7 bases, with 11 bases lying between them. Germline V CDR1 and CDR2: SGDLS, YYNGEE. This CDR3 comprises 13 residues. The CDR3 sequence is CASSHYGDGELFF. The CDR3 DNA reads as TGTGCCAGCAGCCACTATGGGGACGGGGAGCTGTTTTTT. The whole variable domain, remainder taken from reference TRBV9 and TRBJ2-2, is DSGVTQTPKHLITATGQRVTLRCSPRSGDLSVYWYQQSLDQGLQFLIQYYNGEERAKGNILERFSAQQFPDLHSELNLSSLELGDSALYFCASSHYGDGELFFGEGSRLTVL.

Sample share makes this clonotype medium-sized. This chain connects TRBV3-1 to TRBJ2-1; 10 bases are a match to TRBD2. V was pared by 5 bases and J by 9 bases, with 7 bases of the junction left unmatched. CDR1 LGHDT and CDR2 YNNKEL come from the germline V gene (reference sequence). This CDR3 comprises 14 residues. The CDR3 spells CASSTGTSVTEQFF. CDR3 sequence (DNA): TGTGCCAGCAGCACCGGGACTAGCGTCACTGAGCAGTTCTTC.

The rearrangement links TRBV2 to TRBJ2-7; D possibly matches TRBD1 or TRBD2 (5 bases each). Germline CDR1 and CDR2: SNHLY and FYNNEI. The CDR3 covers 13 residues. V lost 8 bases and J 2 bases, leaving 13 bases between the germline ends. CDR3 sequence (DNA): TGTGCCAGCGGCCGGGACGGACCCTACGAGCAGTACTTC. Translating it yields CASGRDGPYEQYF.

V is TRBV7-8 and J is TRBJ2-5; 10 positions agree with TRBD1. CDR3 length: 17 amino acids. V gave up 4 bases and J gave up 2 bases; unmatched junction bases: 10. CDR1 and CDR2 from the germline V gene are SGHVS and FQNEAQ. CDR3 sequence (DNA): TGTGCCAGCAGCTCCGAGTTGGGACAGGGGTATCAAGAGACCCAGTACTTC. Translation: CASSSELGQGYQETQYF. Complete variable domain (other parts from reference TRBV7-8 and TRBJ2-5): GAGVSQSPRYKVAKRGQDVALRCDPISGHVSLFWYQQALGQGPEFLTYFQNEAQLDKSGLPSDRFFAERPEGSVSTLKIQRTQQEDSAVYLCASSSELGQGYQETQYFGPGTRLLVL.

This clonotype was detected many times. The J gene is TRBJ1-1, the V gene TRBV20-1; D may be TRBD1 (6 bases). This CDR3 region has 14 residues. The V and J ends lost 6 bases and 1 base respectively, with 15 bases between them. Per the germline V gene, CDR1 is DFQATT and CDR2 is SNEGSKA (reference sequence). CDR3 in DNA: TGCAGTGCCCACTCACAGGGAGCGAACACTGAAGCTTTCTTT. Translating it yields CSAHSQGANTEAFF.

The V gene is TRBV11-2, the J gene TRBJ2-3, with 8 nucleotides matching TRBD2. Germline CDR1 and CDR2: SGHAT and FQNNGV. This CDR3 is 18 amino acids long. Trimming took 4 bases from V and 0 from J; bases not matched to a gene: 12. CDR3 in amino acids: CASSSRTSSITSTDTQYF. CDR3 in DNA: TGTGCCAGCAGCTCCAGGACTAGCAGTATTACCAGCACAGATACGCAGTATTTT.

The sample holds many counts of this clonotype. The chain employs TRBV4-1 and TRBJ2-3, with D perhaps TRBD1 or TRBD2 (5 bases each). Germline lookup yields CDR1 MGHRA and CDR2 YSYEKL. CDR3 size: 15 residues. V was clipped by 4 bases and J by 3 bases, with 14 bases between them. The CDR3 region has the DNA TGCGCCAGCAGCCCCGATCTAGGGACGACAGATACGCAGTATTTT. It translates to CASSPDLGTTDTQYF.

In its sample, this clonotype ranks as medium-sized. V is TRBV20-1 and J is TRBJ2-7, with D possibly being TRBD1 (6 bases). The V end lost 0 bases, the J end lost 5 bases, and 14 bases lay between the germline ends. This CDR3 has 14 amino acids. Looked up from germline, CDR1 is DFQATT and CDR2 is SNEGSKA (reference sequence). The CDR3 loop reads CSAREGAQDHEQYF. DNA of the CDR3: TGCAGTGCTAGAGAGGGGGCACAGGACCACGAGCAGTACTTC.